This T cell receptor beta chain is from a study of blood T cell repertoires in COVID-19. Produced via immunoSEQ multiplex PCR; TCRdb's table is partial and in-frame only. Of 150,000 or so clones in the sample, 80% to 90% were seen once. The V and J ends lost 7 bases and 2 bases, in that order; junction bases with no gene match: 5. This CDR3 is built from 13 residues. Germline V gene data show CDR1 as SGHRS and CDR2 as YFSETQ. The chain recombines TRBV5-1 with TRBJ2-5; 7 bases are shared with TRBD2. Sequencing was done on a sample of peripheral blood. This TCR was sampled from a woman in her thirties or forties with acute or convalescent COVID-19. Here the CDR3 DNA reads TGCGCCAGCTCCTATAGCGGGCAAGAGACCCAGTACTTC. Its translation is CASSYSGQETQYF.